Listed here are 5 T cell receptor beta chains from one sample, sequenced in a study of regulatory T cells in long-lasting Graves disease. Building of the TCR beta libraries involved iRepertoire HTBI primers and Arm-PCR of CDR3 regions. One entry per CDR3 protein, called by TCRdb with MiXCR from the multiplex PCR reads. In the table there are about 400,000 distinct CDR3 sequences, less than 25% of which are singletons. This sample's time point: persistent/refractory GD, antithyroid drugs over 5 years with positive TRAb. With RNA extracted from PBMCs as input, the TCR library was made. The material sequenced was peripheral blood mononuclear cells (PBMCs), taken when the disease was refractory, from a patient treated with antithyroid drugs. The receptors shown here come from a female donor with Graves disease.

This clonotype was seen a few times. The chain joins TRBV11-2 to TRBJ2-5, with D hard to call. Per the germline V gene, CDR1 is SGHAT and CDR2 is FQNNGV. V was clipped by 1 base and J by 5 bases, with 20 bases between them. The CDR3 covers 17 residues. The CDR3 loop is CASSLAAPPRDRETQYF. The CDR3 nucleotides are TGTGCCAGCAGCTTAGCTGCCCCACCCCGCGATAGGGAGACCCAGTACTTC.

This clonotype was observed many times. CDR3 region: CSVVEGEKLFF. Written as DNA, the CDR3 is TGCAGCGTTGTAGAGGGTGAAAAACTGTTTTTT. V gene TRBV29-1 combines with J gene TRBJ1-4; D unresolved. Germline-derived CDR1 and CDR2 are SQVTM and ANQGSEA. The V end lost 4 bases, the J end lost 7 bases, and 7 bases lay between the germline ends. The CDR3 consists of 11 residues. The variable domain in full, with the rest retrieved from reference TRBV29-1 and TRBJ1-4, is SAVISQKPSRDICQRGTSLTIQCQVDSQVTMMFWYRQQPGQSLTLIATANQGSEATYESGFVIDKFPISRPNLTFSTLTVSNMSPEDSSIYLCSVVEGEKLFFGSGTQLSVL.

The sample holds one count of this clonotype. The chain is built from TRBV10-3 and TRBJ2-5; D possibly corresponds to TRBD2 (5 bases). Trimming took off 8 bases at V and 1 base at J, with 11 bases between the two ends. This CDR3 has 13 residues. Germline V gives CDR1 ENHRY, CDR2 SYGVKD. As DNA, the CDR3 is TGTGCCATCGCCGGTGGGAGCCAAGAGACCCAGTACTTC. Translated: CAIAGGSQETQYF.

The chain has TRBV20-1 and TRBJ2-7, with D perhaps matching TRBD2 (6 bases). V was clipped by 0 bases and J by 1 base, with 13 bases between them. This CDR3 is 15 amino acids long. The germline CDR1 and CDR2 sequences are DFQATT and SNEGSKA (reference sequence). CDR3 DNA sequence: TGCAGTGCTAGAGATGGGGGGACTGGATCCTACGAGCAGTACTTC. It codes for CSARDGGTGSYEQYF.

This chain connects TRBV7-9 to TRBJ1-6; D is possibly TRBD1 (5 bases). Trimming shortened V by 1 base and J by 7 bases, and 8 bases separated the two germline ends. The CDR3 totals 14 residues. CDR1 and CDR2 (germline): SEHNR, FQNEAQ (reference sequence). The CDR3 loop is CASSLGGENSPLHF. In DNA, the CDR3 is TGTGCCAGCAGCTTAGGAGGGGAGAATTCACCCCTCCACTTT.